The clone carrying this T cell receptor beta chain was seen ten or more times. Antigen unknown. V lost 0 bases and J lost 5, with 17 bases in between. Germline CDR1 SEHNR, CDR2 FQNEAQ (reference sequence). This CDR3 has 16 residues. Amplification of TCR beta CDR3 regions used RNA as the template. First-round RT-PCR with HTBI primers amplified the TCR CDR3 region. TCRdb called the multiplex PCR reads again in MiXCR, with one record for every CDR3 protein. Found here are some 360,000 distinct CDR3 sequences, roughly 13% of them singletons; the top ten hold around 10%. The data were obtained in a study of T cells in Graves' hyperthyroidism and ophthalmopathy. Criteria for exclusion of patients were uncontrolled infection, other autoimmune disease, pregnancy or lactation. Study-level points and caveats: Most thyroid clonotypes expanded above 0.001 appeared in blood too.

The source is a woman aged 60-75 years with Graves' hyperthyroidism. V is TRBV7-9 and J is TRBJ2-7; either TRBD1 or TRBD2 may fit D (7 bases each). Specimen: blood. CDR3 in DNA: TGTGCCAGCAGCTTAGCGCTGGGAGGGGGCGTCGACGAGCAGTACTTC. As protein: CASSLALGGGVDEQYF.